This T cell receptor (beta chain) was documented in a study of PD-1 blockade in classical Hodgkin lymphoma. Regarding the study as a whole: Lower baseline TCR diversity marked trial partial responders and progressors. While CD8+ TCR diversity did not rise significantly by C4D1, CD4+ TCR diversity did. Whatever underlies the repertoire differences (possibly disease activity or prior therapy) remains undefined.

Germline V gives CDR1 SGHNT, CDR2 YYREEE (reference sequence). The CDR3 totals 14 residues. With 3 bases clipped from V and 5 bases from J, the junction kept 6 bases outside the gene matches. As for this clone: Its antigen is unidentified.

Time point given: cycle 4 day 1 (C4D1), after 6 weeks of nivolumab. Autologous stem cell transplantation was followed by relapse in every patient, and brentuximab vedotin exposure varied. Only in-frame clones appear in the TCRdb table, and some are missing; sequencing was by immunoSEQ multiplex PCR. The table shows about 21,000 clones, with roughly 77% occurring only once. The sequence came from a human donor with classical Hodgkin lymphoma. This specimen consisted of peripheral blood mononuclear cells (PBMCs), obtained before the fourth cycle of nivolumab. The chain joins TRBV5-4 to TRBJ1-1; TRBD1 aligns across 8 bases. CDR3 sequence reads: CASSSRGRGTEAFF. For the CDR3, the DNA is TGTGCCAGCAGCTCCAGGGGGCGTGGGACTGAAGCTTTCTTT. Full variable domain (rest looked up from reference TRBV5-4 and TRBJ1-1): ETGVTQSPTHLIKTRGQQVTLRCSSQSGHNTVSWYQQALGQGPQFIFQYYREEENGRGNFPPRFSGLQFPNYSSELNVNALELDDSALYLCASSSRGRGTEAFFGQGTRLTVV.